The 18 T cell receptor beta chains reported below all come from one sample, sequenced in a study of human T cells and chemical hapten exposure. TCRdb processed the RACE reads anew with MiXCR; each CDR3 protein has one entry. The sample yields roughly 380,000 distinct CDR3 sequences, 4% to 6% seen once. This sample's time point: pre-sensitization, week 0. Documented treatment: therapeutic diphenylcyclopropenone sensitization with weekly scalp DPC. The material was whole blood, obtained in connection with sensitization to the hapten diphenylcyclopropenone (DPC). Every receptor here comes from a woman between 45 and 65 years old with alopecia areata. Some clones in this sample may be carry-over from other donors' samples.

The rearrangement joins TRBV5-4 to TRBJ2-2; D unresolved. Germline loops: CDR1 SGHNT, CDR2 YYREEE (reference sequence). The CDR3 covers 15 residues. The V gene lost 6 bases and the J gene lost 3 bases, with 15 bases spanning the gap. The CDR3 DNA reads TGTGCCAGCACCCGAAGTGGCGGTGACACCGGGGAGCTGTTTTTT. It translates to CASTRSGGDTGELFF.

This clonotype was detected many times. The chain couples TRBV5-1 to TRBJ2-7, with 8 nucleotides matching TRBD2. Looked up from germline, CDR1 is SGHRS and CDR2 is YFSETQ. V gave up 1 base and J gave up 6 bases; unmatched junction bases: 9. The CDR3 runs to 15 residues. CDR3 residues: CASSLRPAGGGEQYF. CDR3 sequence (DNA): TGCGCCAGCAGCTTGCGTCCTGCGGGGGGTGGCGAGCAGTACTTC.

This clonotype was picked up many times. The V call is TRBV30, the J call TRBJ2-7, with D hard to call. Looked up from germline, CDR1 is GTSNPN and CDR2 is SVGIG (reference sequence). The length of the CDR3 is 12 residues. V dropped 6 bases and J dropped 2 bases, with 11 bases sitting between them. CDR3 nucleotides: TGTGCCTGTCGCCTGGGGACCTACGAGCAGTACTTC. Protein product: CACRLGTYEQYF.

The rearrangement uses TRBV10-3 and TRBJ1-1, with D maybe TRBD1 (6 bases). This CDR3 contains 13 residues. Germline V gene lookup returns CDR1 ENHRY and CDR2 SYGVKD. V was clipped by 2 bases and J by 10 bases, with 14 bases between them. The CDR3 bases are TGTGCCATCAGTGAGCCAGGGGCCCCCGCAGCTTTCTTT. Amino acids: CAISEPGAPAAFF.

This clonotype was recorded a few times. The V and J genes are TRBV29-1 and TRBJ2-1; a possible D gene is TRBD1 (5 bases). CDR1 SQVTM and CDR2 ANQGSEA come from the germline V gene. The CDR3 spans 16 residues. The ends were cut back, 3 bases at V and 1 base at J, with 16 bases in the middle. CDR3 coding DNA: TGCAGCGTTGAGTCCCCCCAGGGTATTTCCTACAATGAGCAGTTCTTC. Protein: CSVESPQGISYNEQFF.

This clonotype has at least ten counts. The V and J genes are TRBV7-9 and TRBJ1-1; tentative D call: TRBD1 (5 bases). The V end was cut by 1 base, the J end by 7 bases, with 16 bases between. Per the germline V gene, CDR1 is SEHNR and CDR2 is FQNEAQ (reference sequence). The CDR3 has 15 amino acids. The CDR3 protein is CASSLVWDVGLEAFF. The DNA of the CDR3 is TGTGCCAGCAGCTTAGTGTGGGACGTGGGGCTTGAAGCTTTCTTT.

At least ten counts were recorded for this clonotype. J is TRBJ1-1 and V is TRBV3-1; 8 bases match TRBD1. This CDR3 has 14 amino acids. V shed 5 bases, J shed 5 bases, and the junction held 7 bases outside the gene matches. Germline V CDR1 and CDR2: LGHDT, YNNKEL (reference sequence). The CDR3 region has the DNA TGTGCCAGCAGCTTAACAGGGGGTGAAACTGAAGCTTTCTTT. It codes for CASSLTGGETEAFF.

This clonotype has ten or more counts. In DNA form, the CDR3 reads TGCAGCGTTGAGGCAGTTTCTGACTCTGGAAACACCATATATTTT. As protein: CSVEAVSDSGNTIYF. This chain joins TRBV29-1 and TRBJ1-3; D ambiguous. This CDR3 comprises 15 residues. The V gene lost 3 bases and the J gene lost 0 bases, with 12 bases spanning the gap. Germline V gene data show CDR1 as SQVTM and CDR2 as ANQGSEA.

This chain links TRBV7-6 with TRBJ2-1; 8 positions match TRBD1. Trimming cost V 3 bases and J 7 bases; bases outside gene matches: 11. Germline V gene data show CDR1 as SGHVS and CDR2 as FNYEAQ. The CDR3 length is 16 residues. The CDR3 protein is CASSFRQTGGRNEQFF. As DNA, the CDR3 is TGTGCCAGCAGCTTCCGGCAAACAGGGGGTAGAAATGAGCAGTTCTTC.

In this sample, this clonotype turned up many times. The V gene is TRBV2, the J gene TRBJ1-5, with 8 bases identical to TRBD1. The germline V gene has CDR1 SNHLY and CDR2 FYNNEI. V trimming: 5 bases; J trimming: 2 bases; junction bases outside the gene matches: 11. This CDR3 spans 17 amino acids. The DNA for the CDR3 is TGTGCCAGCAGTCGACAGGGGAAAGCTTCGGGCAATCAGCCCCAGCATTTT. Protein sequence: CASSRQGKASGNQPQHF.

This clonotype was observed at least ten times. J is TRBJ2-1 and V is TRBV4-3; TRBD2 aligns across 11 bases. This CDR3 has 16 amino acids. From germline, CDR1 is LGHNA and CDR2 YSLEER. V dropped 1 base and J dropped 7; count of bases not matched to a gene: 6. This CDR3 reads CASSQVLAGGQNEQFF. The CDR3 nucleotides are TGCGCCAGCAGCCAAGTGCTAGCGGGAGGACAGAATGAGCAGTTCTTC.

This clonotype was seen a few times. This chain joins TRBV11-2 and TRBJ1-1, with D unclear. The CDR3 length is 14 residues. Per the germline V gene, CDR1 is SGHAT and CDR2 is FQNNGV. V was trimmed by 5 bases and J by 2 bases, leaving 12 bases between them. CDR3 in amino acids: CASSMPPGNTEAFF. CDR3 sequence (DNA): TGTGCCAGCAGCATGCCCCCTGGAAACACTGAAGCTTTCTTT.

Only a few counts were recorded for this clonotype. The chain has TRBV5-4 and TRBJ1-1; TRBD1 matches at 8 bases. The CDR3 contains 14 residues. Germline-derived CDR1 and CDR2 are SGHNT and YYREEE (reference sequence). The V and J ends lost 3 bases and 8 bases, in that order; junction bases with no gene match: 9. CDR3 protein: CASSSGTGSAEAFF. The CDR3, as DNA: TGTGCCAGCAGCTCCGGGACAGGCTCTGCCGAAGCTTTCTTT. The full variable domain, rest sourced from reference TRBV5-4 and TRBJ1-1, is ETGVTQSPTHLIKTRGQQVTLRCSSQSGHNTVSWYQQALGQGPQFIFQYYREEENGRGNFPPRFSGLQFPNYSSELNVNALELDDSALYLCASSSGTGSAEAFFGQGTRLTVV.

The V gene is TRBV7-9, the J gene TRBJ2-2; no clear D gene. CDR1 and CDR2 (germline): SEHNR, FQNEAQ (reference sequence). V lost 7 bases, J lost 4 bases, and 7 bases lay in between. This CDR3 is built from 12 residues. The CDR3 here is CASNVITGELFF. The CDR3 bases are TGTGCCAGCAACGTTATCACCGGGGAGCTGTTTTTT.

At least ten counts were recorded for this clonotype. This rearrangement joins TRBV6-6 to TRBJ1-5; D call uncertain. With 0 bases removed from V and 7 bases from J, the gap between germline ends came to 7 bases. CDR3 length equals 13 residues. Germline assignment: CDR1 MNHNY and CDR2 SVGAGI (reference sequence). The CDR3 loop reads CASSYSNIQPQHF. In DNA, the CDR3 is TGTGCCAGCAGTTACTCAAATATCCAGCCCCAGCATTTT.

This clonotype showed up many times. CDR3 loop: CASNPGETLAPDTQYF. The DNA of the CDR3 is TGCGCCAGCAACCCCGGGGAGACGCTAGCCCCAGATACGCAGTATTTT. The V gene is TRBV5-1, the J gene TRBJ2-3, with D maybe TRBD2 (5 bases). The CDR3 spans 16 residues. In germline, CDR1 is SGHRS, CDR2 YFSETQ. V lost 6 bases, J lost 4 bases, and 21 bases lay in between.

This clonotype showed up just a few times. The rearrangement uses TRBV2 and TRBJ1-1, with a weak D call TRBD1 (6 bases). The CDR3 runs to 16 residues. Trimming removed 4 bases from V and 4 bases from J, with 19 bases in between. Germline V gene lookup returns CDR1 SNHLY and CDR2 FYNNEI. CDR3 region: CASSAAPTGISTEAFF. CDR3 bases: TGTGCCAGCAGTGCTGCTCCCACAGGGATTTCCACTGAAGCTTTCTTT.

This clonotype was counted at least ten times. This chain uses TRBV7-2 with TRBJ1-6, with 8 bases matching TRBD1. The CDR3 extends over 15 amino acids. The trim removed 5 bases at V and 7 bases at J, leaving 7 bases unmatched. Germline V gene data show CDR1 as SGHTA and CDR2 as FQGNSA. CDR3 amino acids: CASSMGDRRNSPLHF. The CDR3 nucleotides are TGTGCCAGCAGCATGGGGGACAGGCGAAATTCACCCCTCCACTTT.